The clone carrying this TCR beta chain showed up many times. Its antigen is undetermined. The CDR3 contains 13 residues. V was shortened by 4 bases and J by 1 base, with 7 bases between the two germline ends. A universal primer binding site was introduced by template switching. The final cDNA contained unique molecular identifiers. TCRdb itself ran the 5' RACE reads through MiXCR, one entry per CDR3 protein. The table records about 530,000 distinct CDR3 sequences, 20% to 25% of them present only once. The data originate from a study of identical twins. Study-wide results and caveats: Among monozygotic twins, out-of-frame TCR alpha sharing exceeded what models predicted.

The data were also submitted as part of a second study, on yellow fever vaccine responses in identical twins. That work contributes: Twin vaccine T cell responses reportedly seemed partly convergent, partly personalized.

V usage is TRBV12-3 or TRBV12-4 and J usage is TRBJ1-1; D is undetermined. The material sequenced was CD4+ T cells sorted from blood. The clonotype was recovered from a woman aged 18-29 years in good health. The CDR3 DNA sequence: TGTGCCAGCAGTTCCGACACGAACACTGAAGCTTTCTTT. The encoded protein is CASSSDTNTEAFF.